The present entry profiles one T cell receptor beta chain with its context. This entry belongs to a study of blood T cell repertoires in COVID-19. Study-level background: Italy, Spain and the United States were the sources of the convalescent and acute COVID-19 samples. The cDNA or gDNA used as material had been derived from T cells, B-cell-depleted T cells, or PBMCs.

The length of the CDR3 is 16 residues. CDR1 and CDR2 from the germline V gene are ENHRY and SYGVKD. The V and J ends lost 3 bases and 5 bases, in that order; junction bases with no gene match: 9. Per the study methods: Counts of nucleated cells, estimated from reference gene primer amplification, were obtained. Measured with immunoSEQ multiplex PCR; TCRdb has only the in-frame clones, and not every one. Clonal size and the V and J genes are those of that table, whereas D and trimming came from the DNA. The table records around 90,000 clones, 80% of them present only once. This clonotype was sampled from a human donor in a cohort sampled during active COVID-19. The sample was peripheral blood. J is TRBJ2-3 and V is TRBV10-3; 9 nucleotides match TRBD2. DNA of the CDR3: TGTGCCATCAGTGATGCCAGCGGGAGGTTTGGAGATACGCAGTATTTT. Protein sequence: CAISDASGRFGDTQYF.